This entry concerns a single TCR beta chain. Its target is not known. Some clones are missing from TCRdb's copy, which holds only in-frame ones; the method was immunoSEQ multiplex PCR. Seen here are millions of clones, around 94% observed once, and the top ten hold around 0.14%. This sample is drawn from a study of shared clonotypes between healthy human individuals. About the study: Ranging from 18 to 49 in age, donors were a couple of women and a few men. General study results and limits: Some naive CD4 clonotypes, about 5%, turned up in common across several donors. Clonotypes shared by all four donors outscored non-shared clonotypes in generation probability.

The sequence was collected from a man younger than 35 in good health. Input material: naive CD4+ T cells sorted from blood. This sample's subset: CD45RA+ positively selected.

As DNA, the CDR3 is TGTGCCAGCAGATTAAAGGGTTATGGCTACACCTTC. Translated: CASRLKGYGYTF. The chain joins TRBV6-5 to TRBJ1-2; D is uncertain. The germline V gene encodes CDR1 MNHEY and CDR2 SVGAGI. The CDR3 has 12 residues. Trimming shortened V by 6 bases and J by 5 bases, and 10 bases separated the two germline ends.